The subject of this entry is one TCR beta chain. The entry originates in a study of blood T cell repertoires in COVID-19. As for the study in general: Italy, Spain and the United States were the sources of the convalescent and acute COVID-19 samples. T cells, B-cell-depleted T cells, or PBMCs supplied cDNA or gDNA.

In the study's own analysis: Scientists estimated how many nucleated cells there were by amplifying reference gene primers. TCRdb's table, derived via immunoSEQ multiplex PCR, lists solely in-frame clones and lacks some. The V and J calls and clone size are taken from that table; D and trimming were inferred from the DNA. The sample includes approximately 240,000 clones, 82% of them seen just once. Germline V lookup: CDR1 LNHDA, CDR2 SQIVND (reference sequence). V lost 5 bases to trimming and J lost 3 bases, with 11 bases between them. CDR3 size: 14 residues. Specimen: peripheral blood. This chain uses TRBV19 with TRBJ2-1; unclear D gene. The receptor's source is a woman over 75 with active or convalescent COVID-19. The CDR3 is CASSSSTRYNEQFF. The CDR3 DNA reads TGTGCCAGTAGTTCCTCAACTCGCTACAATGAGCAGTTCTTC.